Below, one TCR beta chain is given with its context. TCRdb redid the calling of the RT-PCR reads with MiXCR, one entry per CDR3 protein. The top ten clones hold around 6.8% of a sample with 400,000 to 450,000 distinct CDR3 sequences, around 16% of them seen once. The data originate from a study of patients and donors after allogeneic stem cell transplantation. J gave up 6 bases and V 5 bases, and 10 bases lay outside the gene matches. CDR3 length equals 16 residues. The chain carries TRBV12-3 or TRBV12-4 and TRBJ1-6, with 7 bases that match TRBD1. This TCR came from a human donor who was either an allogeneic HSCT recipient or a stem cell or donor lymphocyte infusion donor (not recorded which). It is not recorded whose cells these are; they may come from a transplant donor. Sequencing was done on a sample of blood, either unsorted or a sorted T cell fraction (not recorded which). CDR3 region: CASSRRQGYRNSPLHF. The CDR3 region has the DNA TGTGCCAGCAGTCGCCGACAGGGATACCGTAATTCACCCCTCCACTTT.